One sample yielded the 22 T cell receptor beta chains listed below, sequenced in a study of PD-1 blockade in classical Hodgkin lymphoma. The assay was immunoSEQ multiplex PCR, and TCRdb's table has in-frame clones only and misses some. The data contain around 91,000 clones, 81% of them singletons. The patients all showed relapse after autologous stem cell transplantation, while their brentuximab vedotin exposure varied. Source: peripheral blood mononuclear cells (PBMCs), taken before the second cycle of nivolumab. Receptors originate from a human donor with classical Hodgkin lymphoma.

The genes are TRBV7-2 and TRBJ1-1; no clear D. The CDR3 has 12 residues. Trimming removed 4 bases from V and 5 bases from J, with 8 bases in between. The germline V gene has CDR1 SGHTA and CDR2 FQGNSA. CDR3 protein: CASSYDRTEAFF. The DNA for the CDR3 is TGTGCCAGCAGCTATGATCGGACTGAAGCTTTCTTT. The full variable domain, completed using reference TRBV7-2 and TRBJ1-1, is GAGVSQSPSNKVTEKGKDVELRCDPISGHTALYWYRQSLGQGLEFLIYFQGNSAPDKSGLPSDRFSAERTGGSVSTLTIQRTQQEDSAVYLCASSYDRTEAFFGQGTRLTVV.

This clone was observed a single time. The chain links TRBV29-1 to TRBJ2-3; 10 bases are a match to TRBD2. The CDR3 sequence is 15 residues long. Germline CDR1 is SQVTM and CDR2 is ANQGSEA. V lost 4 bases to trimming and J lost 0 bases; unmatched junction nucleotides: 4. The chain's CDR3 is CSVVASGSSTDTQYF. In nucleotides, the CDR3 is TGCAGCGTTGTGGCTAGCGGGAGTAGCACAGATACGCAGTATTTT.

The gene calls are TRBV9 and TRBJ1-1, with unresolved D. V dropped 0 bases and J dropped 3 bases, with 18 bases sitting between them. Germline CDR1 and CDR2: SGDLS and YYNGEE. The CDR3 contains 17 residues. This chain's CDR3 is CASSVATGRHEDTEAFF. For the CDR3, the DNA is TGTGCCAGCAGCGTAGCTACGGGCAGACATGAGGACACTGAAGCTTTCTTT. Full variable domain (outside the CDR3, taken from reference TRBV9 and TRBJ1-1): DSGVTQTPKHLITATGQRVTLRCSPRSGDLSVYWYQQSLDQGLQFLIQYYNGEERAKGNILERFSAQQFPDLHSELNLSSLELGDSALYFCASSVATGRHEDTEAFFGQGTRLTVV.

A remark on this clone: This specimen includes other DNA sequences encoding the same CDR3. This chain connects TRBV19 to TRBJ1-1; tentatively, D is TRBD1 (6 bases). V was trimmed by 7 bases and J by 0 bases, leaving 12 bases between them. The CDR3 is 14 amino acids. The germline V gene has CDR1 LNHDA and CDR2 SQIVND (reference sequence). The CDR3 reads CASTPGQLNTEAFF. CDR3 nucleotides: TGTGCCAGTACCCCGGGACAACTGAACACTGAAGCTTTCTTT.

The chain joins TRBV6-1 to TRBJ2-5; 7 bases are shared with TRBD2. This CDR3 spans 13 amino acids. V lost 5 bases and J lost 5; bases outside the gene matches: 5. The germline CDR1 and CDR2 sequences are MNHNS and SASEGT. The CDR3 DNA is TGTGCCAGCAGTCTAGCGGATTTCGAGACCCAGTACTTC. Protein sequence: CASSLADFETQYF.

This sequence joins TRBV7-3 and TRBJ2-1; 8 nucleotides align to TRBD2. Germline V lookup: CDR1 SGHTA, CDR2 FQGTGA. Trimming took 1 base from V and 2 from J; bases not matched to a gene: 4. The CDR3 covers 16 residues. The CDR3 nucleotides read TGTGCCAGCAGCTTAAATAGCGGGGTCACCTACAATGAGCAGTTCTTC. It specifies CASSLNSGVTYNEQFF.

This clone is medium-sized by share. The chain employs TRBV5-1 and TRBJ2-3; no clear D. This CDR3 region has 15 residues. Trimming took off 0 bases at V and 6 bases at J, with 14 bases between the two ends. Per germline, CDR1 SGHRS and CDR2 YFSETQ. CDR3 residues: CASSLDSPSQDTQYF. CDR3 DNA: TGCGCCAGCAGCTTGGACTCGCCCTCCCAGGATACGCAGTATTTT.

This clone was observed a few times. The CDR3 sequence: CASRELQENYGYTF. CDR3 coding DNA: TGTGCCAGCAGAGAGTTACAGGAGAACTATGGCTACACCTTC. The chain combines TRBV2 with TRBJ1-2; perhaps TRBD1 as D (5 bases). Germline CDR1 is SNHLY and CDR2 is FYNNEI. Trimming stripped 6 bases from V and 2 bases from J, with 13 bases between. The CDR3 is 14 amino acids.

This clone occurred once. The rearrangement joins TRBV5-5 to TRBJ2-6; 8 bases match TRBD2. This CDR3 comprises 18 residues. V trimming: 4 bases; J trimming: 0 bases; junction bases outside the gene matches: 9. Germline CDR1 and CDR2: SGHKS and YYEKEE (reference sequence). CDR3 DNA: TGTGCCAGCAGCCTCTCCCCTAGCGGGTTCTCTGGGGCCAACGTCCTGACTTTC. It codes for CASSLSPSGFSGANVLTF.

This clone was counted a few times. The chain employs TRBV7-8 and TRBJ2-1; weak D call: TRBD2 (5 bases). Trimming took 0 bases from V and 4 from J, leaving 13 bases between them. CDR3 size: 16 residues. The germline V gene has CDR1 SGHVS and CDR2 FQNEAQ. The CDR3 DNA is TGTGCCAGCAGCTTAGCGCCCCTAGCCCGGTACAATGAGCAGTTCTTC. Protein sequence: CASSLAPLARYNEQFF.

V and J are TRBV10-3 and TRBJ2-6; TRBD2 is a possible D gene (6 bases). V was shortened by 10 bases and J by 1 base, with 11 bases between the two germline ends. The CDR3 spans 14 residues. Germline CDR1 is ENHRY and CDR2 is SYGVKD. CDR3 region: CASLGTSGANVLTF. DNA of the CDR3: TGTGCCAGCTTAGGGACTTCTGGGGCCAACGTCCTGACTTTC.

The rearrangement links TRBV19 to TRBJ2-1; 8 bases align to TRBD1. Germline CDR1 LNHDA, CDR2 SQIVND (reference sequence). The J segment lost 4 bases and the V segment lost 3 bases, leaving 2 bases of the junction unmatched. The CDR3 covers 14 residues. CDR3 loop: CASSIRQGYNEQFF. The DNA of the CDR3 is TGTGCCAGTAGTATCCGACAGGGGTACAATGAGCAGTTCTTC.

The chain employs TRBV2 and TRBJ1-5, with D hard to call. This CDR3 is built from 13 residues. Trimming left V 6 bases short and J 0 bases short, with 6 bases between. Germline V CDR1 and CDR2: SNHLY, FYNNEI. CDR3 in amino acids: CASRTASNQPQHF. In DNA, the CDR3 is TGTGCCAGCAGGACCGCTAGCAATCAGCCCCAGCATTTT.

This chain links TRBV27 with TRBJ2-5, with TRBD2 matching over 7 bases. This CDR3 has 17 amino acids. Germline loops: CDR1 MNHEY, CDR2 SMNVEV (reference sequence). V dropped 5 bases and J dropped 5; count of bases not matched to a gene: 17. The CDR3 is CASSLYSPGTNYETQYF. The CDR3 DNA is TGTGCCAGCAGTCTCTACTCTCCCGGGACTAACTACGAGACCCAGTACTTC.

The rearrangement links TRBV5-1 to TRBJ2-3; 9 bases match TRBD1. Per the germline V gene, CDR1 is SGHRS and CDR2 is YFSETQ. The CDR3 runs to 14 residues. Unmatched junction bases numbered 7, after V lost 7 bases and J lost 4 bases. The CDR3 sequence is CASGLGTGPDTQYF. For the CDR3, the DNA is TGCGCCAGCGGCCTAGGGACAGGGCCAGATACGCAGTATTTT.

The chain carries TRBV5-4 and TRBJ1-2; 7 nucleotides match TRBD1. This CDR3 has 13 amino acids. With 4 bases clipped from V and 8 bases from J, the junction kept 8 bases outside the gene matches. The germline V gene has CDR1 SGHNT and CDR2 YYREEE (reference sequence). The DNA of the CDR3 is TGTGCCAGCAGCCGGCCAGGACAGGAGGGCTACACCTTC. Its protein product is CASSRPGQEGYTF.

The rearrangement links TRBV29-1 to TRBJ1-1; tentatively, D is TRBD1 (5 bases). The CDR3 extends over 12 amino acids. Trimming stripped 3 bases from V and 5 bases from J, with 10 bases between. Germline CDR1 and CDR2: SQVTM and ANQGSEA. The CDR3 DNA follows: TGCAGCGTTGACCGGGGCGTTACTGAAGCTTTCTTT. This gives the protein CSVDRGVTEAFF.

The chain uses TRBV5-6 and TRBJ2-7, with D possibly being TRBD2 (5 bases). V was pared by 6 bases and J by 5 bases, with 18 bases between. Germline lookup yields CDR1 SGHDT and CDR2 YYEEEE. The CDR3 totals 14 residues. CDR3 nucleotide sequence: TGTGCCAGCACCCGGGCGGATTCGAGGGACGAGCAGTACTTC. Translated: CASTRADSRDEQYF.

CDR3 sequence: CASSKVRQENTGELFF. The CDR3, as DNA: TGTGCCAGCAGCAAAGTGAGACAAGAGAACACCGGGGAGCTGTTTTTT. The chain employs TRBV21-1 and TRBJ2-2; the table's D call, TRBD1, has no DNA check behind it. TRBV21-1 is shown as a pseudogene. The CDR3 contains 16 residues.

The chain carries TRBV5-4 and TRBJ1-2, with TRBD1 matching 8 bases. This CDR3 region has 15 residues. Germline V gene lookup returns CDR1 SGHNT and CDR2 YYREEE (reference sequence). The trim removed 1 base at V and 7 bases at J, leaving 9 bases unmatched. The CDR3 nucleotides are TGTGCCAGCAGCTTGTCCGACAGGGGTTTAGGTGGCTACACCTTC. This translates into CASSLSDRGLGGYTF.

The rearrangement links TRBV10-3 to TRBJ1-4; unclear D gene. Germline values: CDR1 ENHRY, CDR2 SYGVKD. The CDR3 length is 16 residues. Trimming cost V 4 bases and J 4 bases, with 16 bases left between them. The CDR3 coding sequence is TGTGCCATCAGTGCCCGGCAGGCGGGGATTAATGAAAAACTGTTTTTT. Amino acids: CAISARQAGINEKLFF.

DNA of the CDR3: TGTGCCAGCAGCCCGGACCGCGGGACAGGGGCTTTCAGGAAGCAGTACTTC. It encodes CASSPDRGTGAFRKQYF. This chain uses TRBV11-3 with TRBJ2-7; TRBD1 matches 10 bases. The germline V gene has CDR1 SGHNT and CDR2 YENEEA. The V gene end was trimmed by 5 bases and the J gene end by 8 bases; junction bases not matched to a gene: 18. The CDR3 has 17 amino acids.